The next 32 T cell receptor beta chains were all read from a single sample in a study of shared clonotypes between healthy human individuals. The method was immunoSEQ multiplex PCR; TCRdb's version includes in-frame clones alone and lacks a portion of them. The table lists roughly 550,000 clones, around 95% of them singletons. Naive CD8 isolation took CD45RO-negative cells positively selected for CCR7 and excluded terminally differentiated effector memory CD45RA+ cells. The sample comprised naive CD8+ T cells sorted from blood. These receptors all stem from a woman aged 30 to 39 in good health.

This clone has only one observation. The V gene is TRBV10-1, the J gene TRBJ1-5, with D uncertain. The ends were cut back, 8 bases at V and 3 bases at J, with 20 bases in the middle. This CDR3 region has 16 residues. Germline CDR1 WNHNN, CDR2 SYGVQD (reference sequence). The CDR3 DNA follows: TGCGCCAGCGCCCCTGGTTTTGAGGGCCCCAATCAGCCCCAGCATTTT. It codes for CASAPGFEGPNQPQHF.

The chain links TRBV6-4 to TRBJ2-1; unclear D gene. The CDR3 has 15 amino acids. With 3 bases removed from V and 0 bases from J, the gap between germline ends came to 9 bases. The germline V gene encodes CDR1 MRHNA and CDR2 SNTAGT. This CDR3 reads CASSEGWSSYNEQFF. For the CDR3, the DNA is TGTGCCAGCAGTGAAGGGTGGAGCTCCTACAATGAGCAGTTCTTC.

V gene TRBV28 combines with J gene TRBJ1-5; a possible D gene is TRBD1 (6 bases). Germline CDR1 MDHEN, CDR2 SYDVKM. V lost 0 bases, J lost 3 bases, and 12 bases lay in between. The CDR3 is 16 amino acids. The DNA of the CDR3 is TGTGCCAGCAGTTTATGGGCAGGGGCTATCAATCAGCCCCAGCATTTT. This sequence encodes CASSLWAGAINQPQHF.

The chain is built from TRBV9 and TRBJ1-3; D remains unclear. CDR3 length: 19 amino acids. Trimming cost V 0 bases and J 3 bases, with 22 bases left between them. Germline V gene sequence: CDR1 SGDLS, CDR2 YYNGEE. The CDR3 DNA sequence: TGTGCCAGCAGCGTAGATCCGACGATAAGGTCCGGCCATGGAAACACCATATATTTT. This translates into CASSVDPTIRSGHGNTIYF.

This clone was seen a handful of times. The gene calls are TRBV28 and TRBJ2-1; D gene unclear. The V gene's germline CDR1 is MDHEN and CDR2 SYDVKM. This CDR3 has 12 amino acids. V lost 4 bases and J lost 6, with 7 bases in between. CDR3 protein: CASSYSINEQFF. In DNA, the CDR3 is TGTGCCAGCAGTTATAGTATCAATGAGCAGTTCTTC.

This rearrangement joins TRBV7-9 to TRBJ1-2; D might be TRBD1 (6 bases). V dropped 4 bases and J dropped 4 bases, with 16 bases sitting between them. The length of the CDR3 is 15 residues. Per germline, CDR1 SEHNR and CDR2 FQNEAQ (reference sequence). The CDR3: CASSSTLGRGYGYTF. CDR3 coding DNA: TGTGCCAGCAGCTCCACCCTTGGCAGGGGCTATGGCTACACCTTC. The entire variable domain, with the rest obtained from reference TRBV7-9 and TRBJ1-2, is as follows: DTGVSQNPRHKITKRGQNVTFRCDPISEHNRLYWYRQTLGQGPEFLTYFQNEAQLEKSRLLSDRFSAERPKGSFSTLEIQRTEQGDSAMYLCASSSTLGRGYGYTFGSGTRLTVV.

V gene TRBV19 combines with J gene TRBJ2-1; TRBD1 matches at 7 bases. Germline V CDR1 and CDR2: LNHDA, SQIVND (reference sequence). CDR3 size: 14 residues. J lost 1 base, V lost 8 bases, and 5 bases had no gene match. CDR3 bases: TGTGCCAGTCCCGTCAGGGGGTCCTACAATGAGCAGTTCTTC. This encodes CASPVRGSYNEQFF.

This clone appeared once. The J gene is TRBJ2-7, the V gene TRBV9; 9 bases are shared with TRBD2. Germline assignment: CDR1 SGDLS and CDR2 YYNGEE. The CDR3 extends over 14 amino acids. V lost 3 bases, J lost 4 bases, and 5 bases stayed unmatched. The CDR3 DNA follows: TGTGCCAGCAGCGCGACTAGCGGTGGGTACGAGCAGTACTTC. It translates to CASSATSGGYEQYF.

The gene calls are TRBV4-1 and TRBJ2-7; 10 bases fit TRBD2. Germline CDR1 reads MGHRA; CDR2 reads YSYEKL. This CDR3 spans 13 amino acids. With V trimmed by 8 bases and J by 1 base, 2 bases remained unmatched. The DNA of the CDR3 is TGCGCCAGCGGACTAGCGGTTTCCTACGAGCAGTACTTC. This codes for CASGLAVSYEQYF.

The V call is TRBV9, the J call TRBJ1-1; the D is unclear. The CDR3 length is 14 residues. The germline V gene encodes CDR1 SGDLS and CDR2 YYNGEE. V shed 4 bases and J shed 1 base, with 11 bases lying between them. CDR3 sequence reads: CASSQPDENTEAFF. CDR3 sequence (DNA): TGTGCCAGCAGCCAGCCGGACGAGAACACTGAAGCTTTCTTT.

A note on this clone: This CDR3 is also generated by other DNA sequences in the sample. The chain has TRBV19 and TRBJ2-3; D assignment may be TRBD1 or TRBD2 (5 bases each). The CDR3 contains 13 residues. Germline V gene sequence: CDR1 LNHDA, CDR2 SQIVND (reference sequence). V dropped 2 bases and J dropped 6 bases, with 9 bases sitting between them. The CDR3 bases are TGTGCCAGTAGTATAATCGGGACGGATACGCAGTATTTT. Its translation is CASSIIGTDTQYF. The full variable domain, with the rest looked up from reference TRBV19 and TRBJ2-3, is DGGITQSPKYLFRKEGQNVTLSCEQNLNHDAMYWYRQDPGQGLRLIYYSQIVNDFQKGDIAEGYSVSREKKESFPLTVTSAQKNPTAFYLCASSIIGTDTQYFGPGTRLTVL.

This CDR3 reads CASSYAQGGYEQYF. CDR3 coding DNA: TGTGCCAGCAGCTACGCACAGGGTGGGTACGAGCAGTACTTC. The chain couples TRBV7-9 to TRBJ2-7; tentative D call: TRBD1 (6 bases). The CDR3 has 14 residues. Deletions cut 4 bases from V and 4 bases from J, with 14 bases between. Germline V CDR1 and CDR2: SEHNR, FQNEAQ (reference sequence).

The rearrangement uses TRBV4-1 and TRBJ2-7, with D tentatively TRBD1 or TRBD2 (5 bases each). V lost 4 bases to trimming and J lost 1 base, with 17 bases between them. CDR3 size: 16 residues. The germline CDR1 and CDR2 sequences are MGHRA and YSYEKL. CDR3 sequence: CASSPPQGPNSYEQYF. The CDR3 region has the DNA TGCGCCAGCAGCCCACCCCAGGGACCTAATTCCTACGAGCAGTACTTC.

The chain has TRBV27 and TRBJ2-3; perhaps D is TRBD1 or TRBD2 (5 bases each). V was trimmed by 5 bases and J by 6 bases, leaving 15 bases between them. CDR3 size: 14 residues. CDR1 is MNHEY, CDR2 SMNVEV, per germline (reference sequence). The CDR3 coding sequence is TGTGCCAGCAGTATCGGGACGGCCCCCGATACGCAGTATTTT. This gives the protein CASSIGTAPDTQYF.

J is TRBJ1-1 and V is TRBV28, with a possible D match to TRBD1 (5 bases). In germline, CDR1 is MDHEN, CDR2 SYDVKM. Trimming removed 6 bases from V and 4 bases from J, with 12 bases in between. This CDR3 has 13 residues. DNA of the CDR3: TGTGCCAGCAGGGGGGACGGGGTCACTGAAGCTTTCTTT. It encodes CASRGDGVTEAFF.

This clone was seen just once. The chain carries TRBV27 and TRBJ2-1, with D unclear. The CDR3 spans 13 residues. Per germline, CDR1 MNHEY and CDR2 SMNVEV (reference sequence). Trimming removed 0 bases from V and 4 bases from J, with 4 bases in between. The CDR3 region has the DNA TGTGCCAGCAGTTTATCACAGTACAATGAGCAGTTCTTC. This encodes CASSLSQYNEQFF.

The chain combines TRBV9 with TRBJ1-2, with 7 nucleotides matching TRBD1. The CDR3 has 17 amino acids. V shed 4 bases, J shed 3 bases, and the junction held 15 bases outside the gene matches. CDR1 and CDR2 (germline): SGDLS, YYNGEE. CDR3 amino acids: CASSRGGRGSGYYGYTF. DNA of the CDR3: TGTGCCAGCAGCCGAGGGGGCAGGGGTTCTGGTTACTATGGCTACACCTTC.

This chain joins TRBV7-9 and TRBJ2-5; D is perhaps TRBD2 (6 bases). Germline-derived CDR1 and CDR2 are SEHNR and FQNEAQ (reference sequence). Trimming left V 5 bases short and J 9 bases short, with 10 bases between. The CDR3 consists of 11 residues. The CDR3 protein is CASSPPGAQYF. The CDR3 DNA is TGTGCCAGCAGCCCACCGGGGGCCCAGTACTTC.

The CDR3 spells CASSVPKHRGTEPQHF. The CDR3 DNA sequence: TGTGCCAGCAGCGTACCGAAACACAGGGGCACGGAGCCCCAGCATTTT. The chain has TRBV28 and TRBJ1-5, with TRBD1 matching 7 bases. Germline CDR1 and CDR2: MDHEN and SYDVKM. V was clipped by 6 bases and J by 8 bases; unmatched bases: 16. There are 16 residues in the CDR3. Drawing the rest from reference TRBV28 and TRBJ1-5, the complete variable domain is DVKVTQSSRYLVKRTGEKVFLECVQDMDHENMFWYRQDPGLGLRLIYFSYDVKMKEKGDIPEGYSVSREKKERFSLILESASTNQTSMYLCASSVPKHRGTEPQHFGDGTRLSIL.

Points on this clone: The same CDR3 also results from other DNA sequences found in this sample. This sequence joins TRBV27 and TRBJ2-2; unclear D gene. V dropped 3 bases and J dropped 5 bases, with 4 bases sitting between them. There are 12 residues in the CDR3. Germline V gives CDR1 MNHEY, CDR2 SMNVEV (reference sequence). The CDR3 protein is CASSFGTGELFF. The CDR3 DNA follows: TGTGCCAGCAGTTTCGGAACCGGGGAGCTGTTTTTT.

The CDR3 loop is CSVSGTGGPYEQYF. DNA of the CDR3: TGCAGCGTTTCCGGGACAGGGGGCCCCTACGAGCAGTACTTC. J is TRBJ2-7 and V is TRBV29-1; 12 nucleotides align to TRBD1. Germline V gives CDR1 SQVTM, CDR2 ANQGSEA. V lost 5 bases and J lost 2; bases outside the gene matches: 4. The CDR3 contains 14 residues.

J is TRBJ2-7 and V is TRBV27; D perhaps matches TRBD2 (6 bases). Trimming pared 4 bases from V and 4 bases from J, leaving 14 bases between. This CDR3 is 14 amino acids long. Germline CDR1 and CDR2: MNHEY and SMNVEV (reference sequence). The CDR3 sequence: CASSSGERLYEQYF. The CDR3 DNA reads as TGTGCCAGCAGTTCGGGGGAACGCTTATACGAGCAGTACTTC.

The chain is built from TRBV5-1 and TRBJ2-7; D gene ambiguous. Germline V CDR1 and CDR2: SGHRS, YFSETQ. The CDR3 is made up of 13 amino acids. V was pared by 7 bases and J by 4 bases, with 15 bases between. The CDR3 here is CASAKDQRYEQYF. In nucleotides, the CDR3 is TGCGCCAGCGCCAAAGACCAGAGATACGAGCAGTACTTC.

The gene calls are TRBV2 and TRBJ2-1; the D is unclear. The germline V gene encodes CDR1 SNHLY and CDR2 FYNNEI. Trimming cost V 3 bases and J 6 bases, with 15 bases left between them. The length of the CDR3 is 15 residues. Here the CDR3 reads CASSEDVSSVNEQFF. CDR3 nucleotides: TGTGCCAGCAGTGAGGATGTCAGTAGTGTCAATGAGCAGTTCTTC.

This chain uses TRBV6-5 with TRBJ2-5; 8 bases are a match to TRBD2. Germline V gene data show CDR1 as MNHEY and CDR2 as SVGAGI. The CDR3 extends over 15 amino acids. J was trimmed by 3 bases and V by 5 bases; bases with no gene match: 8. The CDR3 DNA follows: TGTGCCAGCAGTCCTCGGGAGGGAAAGGAAGAGACCCAGTACTTC. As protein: CASSPREGKEETQYF.

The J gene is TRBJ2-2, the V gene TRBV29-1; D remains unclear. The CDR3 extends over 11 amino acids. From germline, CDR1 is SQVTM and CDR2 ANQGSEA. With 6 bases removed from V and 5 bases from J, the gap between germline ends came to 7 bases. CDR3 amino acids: CSVQLTGELFF. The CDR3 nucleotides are TGCAGCGTCCAACTGACCGGGGAGCTGTTTTTT.

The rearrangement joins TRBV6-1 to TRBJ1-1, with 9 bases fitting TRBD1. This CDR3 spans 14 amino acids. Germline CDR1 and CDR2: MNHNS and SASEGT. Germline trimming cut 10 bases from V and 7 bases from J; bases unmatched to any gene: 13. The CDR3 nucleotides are TGTGCCACCCATCTGGCCGGGACAGGGAGTGAAGCTTTCTTT. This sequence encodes CATHLAGTGSEAFF.

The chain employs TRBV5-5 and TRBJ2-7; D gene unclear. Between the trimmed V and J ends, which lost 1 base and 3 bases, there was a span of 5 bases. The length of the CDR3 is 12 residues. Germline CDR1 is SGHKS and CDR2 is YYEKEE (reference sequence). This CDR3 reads CASSLWGYEQYF. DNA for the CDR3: TGTGCCAGCAGCTTGTGGGGCTACGAGCAGTACTTC.

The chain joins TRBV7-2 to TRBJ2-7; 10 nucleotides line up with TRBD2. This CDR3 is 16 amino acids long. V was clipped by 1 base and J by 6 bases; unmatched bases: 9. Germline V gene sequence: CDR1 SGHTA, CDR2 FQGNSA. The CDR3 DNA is TGTGCCAGCAGCTTAGGAGTCCTAGCGGGAGATGTCGAGCAGTACTTC. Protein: CASSLGVLAGDVEQYF.

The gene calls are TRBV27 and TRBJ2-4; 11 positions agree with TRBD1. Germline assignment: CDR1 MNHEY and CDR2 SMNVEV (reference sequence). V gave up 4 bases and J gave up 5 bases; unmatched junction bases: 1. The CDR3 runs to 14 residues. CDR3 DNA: TGTGCCAGCAGTTGGACAGGGGGCGAAAACATTCAGTACTTC. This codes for CASSWTGGENIQYF.

The CDR3 region is CASSLVGEYTDTQYF. The CDR3 DNA is TGTGCCAGCAGCTTGGTAGGGGAGTACACAGATACGCAGTATTTT. V usage is TRBV5-4 and J usage is TRBJ2-3; the D gene could be TRBD1 or TRBD2 (5 bases each). Trimming stripped 0 bases from V and 2 bases from J, with 10 bases between. Germline V gene lookup returns CDR1 SGHNT and CDR2 YYREEE (reference sequence). This CDR3 has 15 residues.

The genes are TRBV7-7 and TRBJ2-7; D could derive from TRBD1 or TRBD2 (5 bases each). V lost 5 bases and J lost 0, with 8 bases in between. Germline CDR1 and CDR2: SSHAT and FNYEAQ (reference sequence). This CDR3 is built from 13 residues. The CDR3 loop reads CASSVGTSYEQYF. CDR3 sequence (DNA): TGTGCCAGCAGCGTAGGGACCTCCTACGAGCAGTACTTC.